This T cell receptor beta chain was sequenced for a study of shared clonotypes between healthy human individuals. Study-level information: The composition of the donors was a couple of women and three men aged 18 to 49.

The CDR3 is made up of 16 amino acids. The ends were cut back, 4 bases at V and 1 base at J, with 16 bases in the middle. Germline CDR1 reads SGHTS; CDR2 reads YDEGEE. Sequencing used immunoSEQ multiplex PCR; TCRdb keeps in-frame clones, though not all of them. The table has about 1.1 million clones, 70% to 85% seen once. Sequences were obtained from memory CD4+ T cells from PBMCs. Regarding subset: CD45RA-negative fraction. The TCR sequence derives from a man aged 18 to 29 in good health. Some clones in this sample may be carry-over from other donors' samples. The chain employs TRBV5-8 and TRBJ2-3; a weak D match, TRBD1 (6 bases). The CDR3 is CASSGQRYRGTDTQYF. The CDR3 DNA reads TGTGCCAGCAGCGGACAGCGGTACCGGGGCACAGATACGCAGTATTTT.